A selection of T cell receptor beta chains follows, all from one sample in a study of cytomegalovirus exposure and HLA in healthy donors. Sequencing was performed with immunoSEQ multiplex PCR; in TCRdb, only in-frame clones are kept and a portion is missing. This table has over 85,000 clones, around four fifths appearing once. The sequenced material came from PBMCs. The receptor source for this set is a man aged 25-40 years in good health and CMV-seropositive. Both conserved end residues are part of each CDR3. Fields, in order: V gene, J gene, CDR3 protein.

>TRBV27|TRBJ2-7
CASSLRSETSRYEQYF
>TRBV6-5|TRBJ2-7
CASSSGQNSYEQYF
>TRBV27|TRBJ2-3
CASSGRPADTQYF
>TRBV7-7|TRBJ2-5
CASSPRDRAQETQYF
>TRBV9|TRBJ2-3
CASREDRAADTQYF
>TRBV7-9|TRBJ2-6
CASSLVRGQYSGANVLTF
>TRBV9|TRBJ1-6
CASSVVLRGGNSPLHF
>TRBV7-2|TRBJ1-2
CASSLRSSLQDGYTF
>TRBV2|TRBJ2-7
CASSEFRQGAYYSTEQYF
>TRBV6-6|TRBJ1-4
CASTRDGGSEKLFF
>TRBV10-2|TRBJ1-4
CASSQGTDNEKLFF
>TRBV21-1|TRBJ2-2
CASSPGTTNTGELFF
>TRBV19|TRBJ2-7
CASSIETGYYEQYF
>TRBV7-2|TRBJ1-3
CASSLGQVYSGNTIYF
>TRBV19|TRBJ2-1
CASSIPGPYGDNEQFF
>TRBV11-2|TRBJ2-7
CASSLGLVSYEQYF
>TRBV7-2|TRBJ2-3
CASSPHAGDLTDTQYF
>TRBV28|TRBJ2-5
CASSQGHYQETQYF
>TRBV7-9|TRBJ1-2
CASSSTLDKFDGYTF
>TRBV27|TRBJ2-1
CASSLHIRGSYNEQFF
>TRBV5-1|TRBJ1-2
CASSLEGVGDGYTF
>TRBV7-9|TRBJ2-3
CSSSHTDTQYF
>TRBV19|TRBJ1-1
CASSIDRLNTEAFF
>TRBV10-3|TRBJ2-2
CAISESRNPGELFF
>TRBV5-1|TRBJ1-3
CASSLETDPGNTIYF
>TRBV4-2|TRBJ2-6
CASSQYRGGISGANVLTF
>TRBV7-9|TRBJ2-1
CASIPGAGTSGLNEQFF